Reported below is one T cell receptor beta chain. Its antigen is still unknown. The donors, aged 6 to 90, were healthy Caucasians from Russia. These data come from a study of blood T cells in healthy people across ages. Study-level results: Per million T cells, TCR beta diversity dropped roughly linearly as age increased. There was no known CMV status for donors, so expanded clonotype changes were possibly confounded.

The germline V gene encodes CDR1 SGDLS and CDR2 YYNGEE. CDR3 length: 16 amino acids. The ends lost 0 bases at V and 2 bases at J; junction bases unmatched: 6. Primers used in a second PCR of roughly 6 to 11 cycles were a sample-barcoded 5' primer and a J-beta primer mix. TCRdb analysed the 5' RACE reads with MiXCR anew, one entry per CDR3 protein. Seen here are some 920,000 distinct CDR3 sequences, roughly half observed once, and the top ten hold around a fifth. This TCR was recovered from an older woman in good health. J is TRBJ2-3 and V is TRBV9; 7 nucleotides line up with TRBD1. The sequenced sample was blood. CDR3 in amino acids: CASSVELGTVTDTQYF. The CDR3 DNA reads TGTGCCAGCAGCGTAGAACTAGGGACAGTCACAGATACGCAGTATTTT.